This T cell receptor beta chain was sequenced for a study of T and B cells in COVID-19 patients. Looking at the study overall: Peripheral blood came from COVID-19 patients with active infection or after recovery. Study outcomes and limitations: Blood from mildly ill patients while symptomatic, and early samples from severe cases, were scarce. CD4+, regulatory T cell, CD8+ and sorted SARS-CoV-2-responsive or tetramer+ T cells were not yet sequenced. Patients with COVID-19 reportedly showed strongly skewed T cell receptor beta variable and joining gene usage.

CDR1 SQVTM and CDR2 ANQGSEA come from the germline V gene. There are 15 residues in the CDR3. V lost 7 bases, J lost 1 base, and 11 bases stayed unmatched. Each TRB amplification used about 250-550 ng of genomic DNA from blood. This clonotype has ten or more counts. Antigen unknown. Multiplex PCR with BIOMED2 TRB-A/B primer pools amplified TRB rearrangements. Using its own MiXCR run on the multiplex PCR reads, TCRdb lists one record per CDR3 protein. The sample has tens of thousands of distinct CDR3 sequences, 30% seen once. This clonotype was obtained from a human donor who had recovered from COVID-19. The sample taken for sequencing was blood. The rearrangement joins TRBV29-1 to TRBJ2-3; 7 bases are a match to TRBD2. The CDR3 region is CSARDGGTRTDTQYF. CDR3 bases: TGCAGCGCCCGGGACGGGGGGACCCGCACAGATACGCAGTATTTT.